Described below is a single TCR beta chain sequence and its context. The antigen is undetermined. The assay was immunoSEQ multiplex PCR, and TCRdb's table has in-frame clones only and misses some. The sample includes roughly 120,000 clones, 86% of them seen just once. The V gene lost 1 base and the J gene lost 5 bases, with 7 bases spanning the gap. This CDR3 is 14 amino acids long. Germline CDR1 SGHTS, CDR2 YDEGEE. The record originates from a study of cytomegalovirus exposure and HLA in healthy donors. The study, taken as a whole, reports: Subsequent analysis showed first-cohort TCR clusters tending to co-occur in some 120 validation repertoires. Most TCR sequences were seen very rarely across donors, but some public TCRs occurred in many.

The sample consisted of PBMCs. This receptor was obtained from a man aged 18-30 years in good health and CMV-seronegative. V and J are TRBV5-8 and TRBJ1-6; a possible D gene is TRBD1 (5 bases). As DNA, the CDR3 is TGTGCCAGCAGCTTGCAGGGTCATAATTCACCCCTCCACTTT. It is translated as CASSLQGHNSPLHF.